The 2 T cell receptor beta chains below all came from one sample that was sequenced in a study of blood T cell repertoires in COVID-19. Clones were read by immunoSEQ multiplex PCR, and TCRdb kept only the in-frame ones, dropping some. The sample shows roughly 130,000 clones, roughly 90% of them seen only once. The sample taken for sequencing was peripheral blood. These receptors all come from a man over 45 with active COVID-19.

The V gene is TRBV19, the J gene TRBJ2-2; perhaps TRBD1 as D (6 bases). Germline CDR1 is LNHDA and CDR2 is SQIVND (reference sequence). The length of the CDR3 is 13 residues. The V end lost 4 bases, the J end lost 7 bases, and 10 bases lay between the germline ends. CDR3 sequence (DNA): TGTGCCAGTAGTAAAGGGGGTATCGGGGAGCTGTTTTTT. Its protein product is CASSKGGIGELFF.

This rearrangement joins TRBV2 to TRBJ1-4; D is undetermined. Germline CDR1 reads SNHLY; CDR2 reads FYNNEI. The CDR3 is made up of 15 amino acids. V shed 6 bases and J shed 4 bases, with 15 bases lying between them. The CDR3 DNA sequence: TGTGCCAGCAGGCCTAACGGTAGCGGTAATGAAAAACTGTTTTTT. As protein: CASRPNGSGNEKLFF. Combining the CDR3 with reference TRBV2 and TRBJ1-4 gives the whole variable domain EPEVTQTPSHQVTQMGQEVILRCVPISNHLYFYWYRQILGQKVEFLVSFYNNEISEKSEIFDDQFSVERPDGSNFTLKIRSTKLEDSAMYFCASRPNGSGNEKLFFGSGTQLSVL.